These 8 T cell receptor beta chains came from one sample sequenced in a study of blood T cell repertoires in COVID-19 (dated by TCRdb to 2019 to 2021). Library creation used the immunoSEQ multiplex PCR assay. The source is immuneACCESS, and TCRdb retained only in-frame sequences with V and J called. Part of the clones is not carried over; for the studies checked, unresolved V genes explain less than half of this, and the remainder is unexplained. Within this sample are roughly 130,000 clones, with around four fifths of them counted one time only. The top ten clonotypes cover 3% to 4% of the sample. Source material: PBMCs or T cells enriched from blood (not recorded which). These receptors originate from a woman aged 45-65 years with acute COVID-19.

The chain is built from TRBV4-3 and TRBJ2-7; tentative D call: TRBD1 (6 bases). The germline CDR1 and CDR2 sequences are LGHNA and YSLEER. V lost 4 bases, J lost 9 bases, and 13 bases lay in between. The CDR3 is 12 residues long. CDR3: CASSPGQFRQYF. In DNA form, the CDR3 reads TGCGCCAGCAGCCCCGGACAGTTCAGGCAGTACTTC.

The J gene is TRBJ1-2, the V gene TRBV19; TRBD1 matches at 8 bases. Germline CDR1 is LNHDA and CDR2 is SQIVND (reference sequence). After removal of 5 bases from V and 4 bases from J, the junction contained 9 bases not matched to a gene. The CDR3 sequence is 15 residues long. CDR3 sequence reads: CASSAQGQGTYGYTF. Written as DNA, the CDR3 is TGTGCCAGTAGTGCCCAAGGACAGGGTACCTATGGCTACACCTTC.

The rearrangement joins TRBV7-9 to TRBJ1-5; 7 bases map to TRBD1. Losses at the gene ends were 5 bases for V and 4 bases for J; bases not matched to a gene: 5. The germline V gene encodes CDR1 SEHNR and CDR2 FQNEAQ (reference sequence). There are 14 residues in the CDR3. This CDR3 is CASSPGTENQPQHF. The CDR3 DNA sequence: TGTGCCAGCAGCCCCGGGACAGAAAATCAGCCCCAGCATTTT. The variable domain in full, with the rest retrieved from reference TRBV7-9 and TRBJ1-5, is DTGVSQNPRHKITKRGQNVTFRCDPISEHNRLYWYRQTLGQGPEFLTYFQNEAQLEKSRLLSDRFSAERPKGSFSTLEIQRTEQGDSAMYLCASSPGTENQPQHFGDGTRLSIL.

The chain is built from TRBV25-1 and TRBJ2-3, with TRBD2 matching over 8 bases. Germline CDR1 MGHDK, CDR2 SYGVNS. The CDR3 spans 17 residues. Trimming at V came to 5 bases and at J to 10 bases, leaving 20 bases not matched to a gene. In DNA form, the CDR3 reads TGTGCCAGCAGTCTATCGGGGGGGGCCGCAAGGCAATACGCGCAGTATTTT. It encodes CASSLSGGAARQYAQYF.

CDR3 DNA: TGTGCCAGCAGCTTAGGGACAGGGGGCGTCCGGGAGACCCAGTACTTC. Amino acids: CASSLGTGGVRETQYF. The chain employs TRBV7-8 and TRBJ2-5, with TRBD1 matching over 11 bases. The CDR3 totals 16 residues. Germline V gene sequence: CDR1 SGHVS, CDR2 FQNEAQ. V lost 1 base to trimming and J lost 5 bases; unmatched junction nucleotides: 6.

This clone is a singleton in its sample. This chain joins TRBV7-9 and TRBJ1-2; maybe TRBD1 (6 bases). Germline V gives CDR1 SEHNR, CDR2 FQNEAQ (reference sequence). The CDR3 consists of 14 residues. Trimming cost V 2 bases and J 4 bases, with 11 bases left between them. In DNA form, the CDR3 reads TGTGCCAGCAGCTTACCCGGGACACCCTATGGCTACACCTTC. It specifies CASSLPGTPYGYTF.

This chain uses TRBV2 with TRBJ2-3, with D possibly TRBD1 on 6 matching bases. V was shortened by 6 bases and J by 0 bases, with 13 bases between the two germline ends. The CDR3 covers 15 residues. Germline CDR1 SNHLY, CDR2 FYNNEI. The CDR3 here is CASRDNGQSTDTQYF. CDR3 DNA sequence: TGTGCCAGCAGGGATAATGGACAGAGCACAGATACGCAGTATTTT.

V usage is TRBV6-2 or TRBV6-3 and J usage is TRBJ2-7, with TRBD2 matching 9 bases. Germline values: CDR1 MNHEY, CDR2 SVGEGT. The junction had 9 bases not matched to a gene; V was cut back by 4 bases and J by 2 bases. The CDR3 length is 16 residues. CDR3 coding DNA: TGTGCCAGCAGTTTGGCTAGCGGGACCATCGCCTACGAGCAGTACTTC. The encoded protein is CASSLASGTIAYEQYF.